Listed below are T cell receptor beta chains from one sample, sequenced in a study of blood T cell repertoires in COVID-19. Profiled with immunoSEQ multiplex PCR; TCRdb holds only in-frame clones, not every one. Here the sample spans about 330,000 clones, 80% to 90% being singletons. Material: PBMCs or T cells enriched from blood (not recorded which). These receptors were obtained from a woman aged 25 to 39 who had recovered from COVID-19. The CDR3 runs from the conserved cysteine through the conserved F or W. The order of the fields is J gene, CDR3 length, clone size, V gene, D gene, CDR3 DNA, CDR3 protein. D genes are given only for firm matches. The size entry is marked missing in some rows and otherwise reads once, few, many or a size class.

TRBJ2-3,11,NA,TRBV20-1,NA,TGCAGTGGACTAAAGACAGATACGCAGTATTTT,CSGLKTDTQYF
TRBJ1-1,13,NA,TRBV6-5,NA,TGTGCCAGCAGCGGAGCGGTCCGGACTGAAGCTTTCTTT,CASSGAVRTEAFF
TRBJ2-3,17,NA,TRBV4-1,TRBD2,TGCGCCAGCAGCCAAGAGGGGACTAGCGGGGGGGTAGATACGCAGTATTTT,CASSQEGTSGGVDTQYF
TRBJ1-2,15,NA,TRBV18,NA,TGTGCCAGCTCACCGGGGGCACAGGGTGCGTTGGGCTACACCTTC,CASSPGAQGALGYTF
TRBJ2-7,12,once,TRBV6-6,NA,TGTGCCAGCAGTATTAAGACTTACGAGCAGTACTTC,CASSIKTYEQYF
TRBJ1-1,14,NA,TRBV18,TRBD1,TGTGCCAGCTCACTAAAGACAGGGCTCACTGAAGCTTTCTTT,CASSLKTGLTEAFF
TRBJ2-2,17,NA,TRBV4-2,NA,TGTGCCAGCAGCCAAGGCCCCCCGGGATATAACACCGGGGAGCTGTTTTTT,CASSQGPPGYNTGELFF
TRBJ2-3,15,NA,TRBV9,NA,TGTGCCAGCAGCGTAGCCGGGGGGCTGGGGGATACGCAGTATTTT,CASSVAGGLGDTQYF
TRBJ1-1,16,NA,TRBV6-5,TRBD1,TGTGCCAGCAGTTATAGCAGGGGGACGATGAACACTGAAGCTTTCTTT,CASSYSRGTMNTEAFF
TRBJ2-1,15,NA,TRBV7-8,TRBD2,TGTGCCAGCAGCTCCAGCGGGGAAATTCGGAATGAGCAGTTCTTC,CASSSSGEIRNEQFF
TRBJ2-3,12,NA,TRBV28,NA,TGTGCCAGCAGTGAGGGACACTATACGCAGTATTTT,CASSEGHYTQYF
TRBJ2-3,13,NA,TRBV30,TRBD2,TGTGCCTGGAGCGGCGGCGGGGGGGATACGCAGTATTTT,CAWSGGGGDTQYF
TRBJ1-2,14,once,TRBV9,TRBD1,TGTGCCAGCAGCGTAGCTATTACAGGGGGTGGCTACACCTTC,CASSVAITGGGYTF
TRBJ1-2,15,few,TRBV5-1,TRBD1,TGCGCCAGCACTTCCGTCCCGGGACAGGAATATGGCTACACCTTC,CASTSVPGQEYGYTF
TRBJ1-5,19,NA,TRBV4-3,TRBD1,TGCGCCAGCAGCCAAGGTTTCCGGGACAGGAACTATAGCAATCAGCCCCAGCATTTT,CASSQGFRDRNYSNQPQHF
TRBJ2-7,16,NA,TRBV2,TRBD2,TGTGCCAGCAGTCACCGGACTAGCGGAATACCCTACGAGCAGTACTTC,CASSHRTSGIPYEQYF
TRBJ1-4,16,NA,TRBV27,NA,TGTGCCAGCAGTACCCGGTCTGGTGCAACTAATGAAAAACTGTTTTTT,CASSTRSGATNEKLFF
TRBJ2-7,16,NA,TRBV7-9,NA,TGTGCCAGCAGCTCTGAGCCCGGGAACGGCTTCTACGAGCAGTACTTC,CASSSEPGNGFYEQYF
TRBJ1-2,14,NA,TRBV15,NA,TGTGCCACCAGCAGAGATTCTAATAACTATGGCTACACCTTC,CATSRDSNNYGYTF
TRBJ1-5,17,NA,TRBV19,TRBD1,TGTGCCAGTAGTATTATCAGGGGGCAAGGAAGCAATCAGCCCCAGCATTTT,CASSIIRGQGSNQPQHF
TRBJ1-1,19,NA,TRBV21-1,NA,TGTGCCAGCAGCAAAGCACCTCCGGGACAGGGAAGAGGGGTCACTGAAGCTTTCTTT,CASSKAPPGQGRGVTEAFF
TRBJ1-1,11,NA,TRBV7-9,NA,TGTGCCAGCAGCGCGGCCGGGGAAGCTTTCTTT,CASSAAGEAFF
TRBJ2-7,14,NA,TRBV5-4,NA,TGTGCCAGCAGCCGACAGGGCGGAGGGGCCGAGCAGTACTTC,CASSRQGGGAEQYF
TRBJ1-1,15,NA,TRBV3-1/TRBV3-2,TRBD1,TGTGCCAGCAGCCAAGGGGACAGGGCTCTGGCTGAAGCTTTCTTT,CASSQGDRALAEAFF
TRBJ1-4,14,NA,TRBV11-3,NA,TGTGCCAGCAGCTTCGGACAGCCTAATGAAAAACTGTTTTTT,CASSFGQPNEKLFF
TRBJ2-1,19,NA,TRBV7-9,TRBD2,TGTGCCAGCAGCTCCAACCTACCCCGGGGGGGGAACTCCTACAATGAGCAGTTCTTC,CASSSNLPRGGNSYNEQFF
TRBJ2-3,16,once,TRBV19,NA,TGTGCCAGTAGTGCGCTCAGGGTGGGGGCCACAGATACGCAGTATTTT,CASSALRVGATDTQYF
TRBJ1-2,12,NA,TRBV29-1,TRBD1,TGCAGCGTCCAGGGGGCATATCGGGGCTACACCTTC,CSVQGAYRGYTF
TRBJ2-7,14,NA,TRBV3-1/TRBV3-2,NA,TGTGCCAGCAGCCAAGAAGAGGGAACGGTCGAGCAGTACTTC,CASSQEEGTVEQYF
TRBJ2-3,14,NA,TRBV29-1,TRBD2,TGCAGCGCGGATCTAGCGGGGGGCACAGATACGCAGTATTTT,CSADLAGGTDTQYF
TRBJ2-1,14,NA,TRBV19,TRBD2,TGTGCCAGTAGTATTGGCGGGGGGAGGAATGAGCAGTTCTTC,CASSIGGGRNEQFF
TRBJ2-7,17,NA,TRBV2,NA,TGTGCCAGCAGTCTCGGAACGAGCGGCTTCGAATTCTACGAGCAGTACTTC,CASSLGTSGFEFYEQYF
TRBJ1-2,13,NA,TRBV7-2,NA,TGTGCCAGCAGCTTGCTCAGACGGGATGGCTACACCTTC,CASSLLRRDGYTF
TRBJ2-1,15,NA,TRBV6-1,NA,TGTGCCAGCAGTGAATTAGGGGCGGCTTACAATGAGCAGTTCTTC,CASSELGAAYNEQFF
TRBJ1-6,15,NA,TRBV11-2,NA,TGTGCCAGCAGCTTATTGGGAGGGAATAATTCACCCCTCCACTTT,CASSLLGGNNSPLHF
TRBJ1-2,15,NA,TRBV19,TRBD1,TGTGCCAGTAGCCCCGATGGGTGGACAGGGAACGGCTACACCTTC,CASSPDGWTGNGYTF
TRBJ1-2,12,NA,TRBV3-1/TRBV3-2,NA,TGTGCCAGCAGCCTCCGGGAGGGTGGCTACACCTTC,CASSLREGGYTF
TRBJ2-7,16,NA,TRBV5-1,TRBD1,TGCGCCAGCAGGGGTTTCCTGACAGGGGGCATGGACGAGCAGTACTTC,CASRGFLTGGMDEQYF
TRBJ2-7,15,NA,TRBV7-9,NA,TGTGCCAGCAGCGACCAGGGGCCGCGGTATACCGAGCAGTACTTC,CASSDQGPRYTEQYF
TRBJ1-5,15,NA,TRBV10-3,TRBD1,TGTGCCATCAGTGAGTCGGGGACAGGCAATCAGCCCCAGCATTTT,CAISESGTGNQPQHF
TRBJ1-2,11,NA,TRBV6-5,NA,TGTGCCACCGAGGAACCGGGTGGCTACACCTTC,CATEEPGGYTF
TRBJ2-1,13,NA,TRBV11-2,TRBD1,TGTGCCAGCTTGGACAGGACAAACAATGAGCAGTTCTTC,CASLDRTNNEQFF